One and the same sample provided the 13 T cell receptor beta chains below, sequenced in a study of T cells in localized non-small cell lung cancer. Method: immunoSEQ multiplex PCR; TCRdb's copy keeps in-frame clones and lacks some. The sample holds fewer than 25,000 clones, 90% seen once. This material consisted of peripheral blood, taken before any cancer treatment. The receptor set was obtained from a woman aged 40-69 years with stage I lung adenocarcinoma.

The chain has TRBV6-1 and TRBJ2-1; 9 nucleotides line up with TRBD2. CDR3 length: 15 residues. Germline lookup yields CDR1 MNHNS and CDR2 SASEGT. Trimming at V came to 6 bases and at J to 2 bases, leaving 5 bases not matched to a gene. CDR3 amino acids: CASSILAGTYNEQFF. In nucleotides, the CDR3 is TGTGCCAGCAGCATCCTAGCGGGAACCTACAATGAGCAGTTCTTC.

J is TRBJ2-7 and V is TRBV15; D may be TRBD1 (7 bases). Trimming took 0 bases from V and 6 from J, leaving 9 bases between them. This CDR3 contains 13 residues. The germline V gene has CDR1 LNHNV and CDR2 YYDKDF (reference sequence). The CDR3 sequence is CATSRDQGGEQYF. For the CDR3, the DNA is TGTGCCACCAGCAGAGATCAGGGGGGCGAGCAGTACTTC.

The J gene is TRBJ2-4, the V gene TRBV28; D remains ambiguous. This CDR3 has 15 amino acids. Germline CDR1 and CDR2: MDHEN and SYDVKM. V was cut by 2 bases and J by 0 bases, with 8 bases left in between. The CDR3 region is CASSLGPVAKNIQYF. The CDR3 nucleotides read TGTGCCAGCAGTTTAGGGCCAGTAGCCAAAAACATTCAGTACTTC.

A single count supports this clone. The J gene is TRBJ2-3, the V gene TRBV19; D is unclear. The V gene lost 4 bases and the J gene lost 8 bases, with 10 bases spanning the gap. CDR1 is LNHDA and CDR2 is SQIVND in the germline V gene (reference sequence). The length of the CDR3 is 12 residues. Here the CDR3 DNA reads TGTGCCAGTAGTAATCCAATGGGTACGCAGTATTTT. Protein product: CASSNPMGTQYF.

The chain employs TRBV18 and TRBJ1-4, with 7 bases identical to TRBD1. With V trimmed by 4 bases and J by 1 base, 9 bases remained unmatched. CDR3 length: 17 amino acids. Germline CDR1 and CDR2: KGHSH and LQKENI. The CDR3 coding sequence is TGTGCCAGCTCACGACAGGGTATCCTTGTAACTAATGAAAAACTGTTTTTT. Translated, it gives CASSRQGILVTNEKLFF.

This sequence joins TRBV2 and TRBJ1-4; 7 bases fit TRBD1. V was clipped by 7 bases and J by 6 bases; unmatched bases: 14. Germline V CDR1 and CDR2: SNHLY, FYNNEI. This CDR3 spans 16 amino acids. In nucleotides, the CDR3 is TGTGCCAGCATTTTAGGGACAGTACCATCCTATGAAAAACTGTTTTTT. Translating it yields CASILGTVPSYEKLFF.

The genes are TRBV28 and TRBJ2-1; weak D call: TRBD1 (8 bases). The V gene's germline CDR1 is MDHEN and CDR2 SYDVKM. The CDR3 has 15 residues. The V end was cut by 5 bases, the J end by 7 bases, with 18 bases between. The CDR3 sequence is CASSHEQGDYNEQFF. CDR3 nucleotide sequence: TGTGCCAGCAGTCATGAACAGGGGGACTATAATGAGCAGTTCTTC.

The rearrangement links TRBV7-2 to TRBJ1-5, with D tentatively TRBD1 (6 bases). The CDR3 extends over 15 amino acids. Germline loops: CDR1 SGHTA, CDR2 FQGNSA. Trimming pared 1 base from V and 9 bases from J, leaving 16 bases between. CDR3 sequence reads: CASSLEASGGRPQHF. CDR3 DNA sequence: TGTGCCAGCAGCTTAGAGGCCTCGGGGGGGCGGCCCCAGCATTTT.

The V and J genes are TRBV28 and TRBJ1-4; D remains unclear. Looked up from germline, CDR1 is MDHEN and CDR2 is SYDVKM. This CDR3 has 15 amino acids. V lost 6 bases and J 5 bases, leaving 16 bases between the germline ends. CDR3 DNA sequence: TGTGCCAGCAGCCGCTCGGGAGCCTCAAATGAAAAACTGTTTTTT. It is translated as CASSRSGASNEKLFF.

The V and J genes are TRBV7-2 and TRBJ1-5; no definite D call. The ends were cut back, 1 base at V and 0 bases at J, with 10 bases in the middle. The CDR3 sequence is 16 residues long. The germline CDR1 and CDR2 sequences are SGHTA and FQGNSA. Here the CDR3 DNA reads TGTGCCAGCAGCTTAGGACCCGTCCATAGCAATCAGCCCCAGCATTTT. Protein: CASSLGPVHSNQPQHF.

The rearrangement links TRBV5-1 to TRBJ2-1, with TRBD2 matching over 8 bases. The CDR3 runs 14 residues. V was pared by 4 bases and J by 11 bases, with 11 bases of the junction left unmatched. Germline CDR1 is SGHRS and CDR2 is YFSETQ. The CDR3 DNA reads TGCGCCAGCAGCGCTAGCGGGCCGGACGAAAAGCAGTTCTTC. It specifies CASSASGPDEKQFF.

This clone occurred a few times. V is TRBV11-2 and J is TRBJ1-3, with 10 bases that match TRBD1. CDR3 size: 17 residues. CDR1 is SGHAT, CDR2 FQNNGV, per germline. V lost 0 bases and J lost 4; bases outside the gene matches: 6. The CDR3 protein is CASSLERDRGAGNTIYF. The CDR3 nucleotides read TGTGCCAGCAGCTTAGAAAGGGACAGGGGCGCCGGAAACACCATATATTTT.

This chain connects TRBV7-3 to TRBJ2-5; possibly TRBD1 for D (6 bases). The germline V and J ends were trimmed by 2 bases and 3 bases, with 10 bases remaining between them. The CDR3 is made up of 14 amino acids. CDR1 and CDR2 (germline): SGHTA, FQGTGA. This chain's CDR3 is CASSLGPGEETQYF. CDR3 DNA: TGTGCCAGCAGCTTAGGGCCAGGGGAAGAGACCCAGTACTTC.